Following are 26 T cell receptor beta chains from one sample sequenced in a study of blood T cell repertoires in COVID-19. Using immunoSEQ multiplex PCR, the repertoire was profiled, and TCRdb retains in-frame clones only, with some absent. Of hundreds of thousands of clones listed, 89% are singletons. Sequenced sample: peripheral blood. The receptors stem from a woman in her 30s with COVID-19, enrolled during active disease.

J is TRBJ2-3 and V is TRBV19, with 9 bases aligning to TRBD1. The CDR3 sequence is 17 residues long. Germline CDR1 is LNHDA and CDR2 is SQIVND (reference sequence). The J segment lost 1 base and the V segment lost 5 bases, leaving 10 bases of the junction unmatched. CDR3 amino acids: CASSYIPGQGGTDTQYF. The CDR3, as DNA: TGTGCCAGTAGTTACATACCGGGACAGGGAGGCACAGATACGCAGTATTTT.

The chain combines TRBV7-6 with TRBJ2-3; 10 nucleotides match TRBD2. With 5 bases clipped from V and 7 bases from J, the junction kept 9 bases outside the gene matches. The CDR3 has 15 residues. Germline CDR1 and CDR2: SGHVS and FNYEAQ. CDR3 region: CASSPSGGAGNTQYF. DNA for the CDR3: TGTGCCAGCAGCCCAAGCGGGGGGGCGGGAAATACGCAGTATTTT.

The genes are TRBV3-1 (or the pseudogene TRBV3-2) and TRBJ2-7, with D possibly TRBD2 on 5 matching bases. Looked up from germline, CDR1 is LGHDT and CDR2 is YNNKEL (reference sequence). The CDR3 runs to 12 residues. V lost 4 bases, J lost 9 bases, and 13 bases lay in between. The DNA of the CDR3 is TGTGCCAGCAGCCTTCAGGACTCCGTGCAGTACTTC. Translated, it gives CASSLQDSVQYF.

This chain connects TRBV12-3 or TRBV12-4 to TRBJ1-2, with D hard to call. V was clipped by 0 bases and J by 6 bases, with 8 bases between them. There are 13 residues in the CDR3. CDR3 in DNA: TGTGCCAGCAGTTTAGCGAGGATTCATGGCTACACCTTC. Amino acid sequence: CASSLARIHGYTF.

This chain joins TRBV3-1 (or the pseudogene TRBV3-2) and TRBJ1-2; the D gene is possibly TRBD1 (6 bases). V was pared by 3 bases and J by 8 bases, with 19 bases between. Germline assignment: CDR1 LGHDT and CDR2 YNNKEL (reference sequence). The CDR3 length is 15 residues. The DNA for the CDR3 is TGTGCCAGCAGCCATTCCGGGACACCGCTTTGGGGCTACACCTTC. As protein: CASSHSGTPLWGYTF.

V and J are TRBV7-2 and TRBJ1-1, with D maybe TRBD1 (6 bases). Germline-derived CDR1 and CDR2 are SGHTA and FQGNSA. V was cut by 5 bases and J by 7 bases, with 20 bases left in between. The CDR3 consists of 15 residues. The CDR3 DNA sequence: TGTGCCAGCAGCCCGCAAGGCGGGGGGCAAGGTGAAGCTTTCTTT. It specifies CASSPQGGGQGEAFF.

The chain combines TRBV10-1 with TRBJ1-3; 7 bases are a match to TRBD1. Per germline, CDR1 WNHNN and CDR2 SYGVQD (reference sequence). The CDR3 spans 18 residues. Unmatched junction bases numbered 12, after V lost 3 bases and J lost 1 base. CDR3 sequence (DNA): TGCGCCAGCAGTGAAGGCCCCGGCACAGGGGAATCTGGAAACACCATATATTTT. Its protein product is CASSEGPGTGESGNTIYF.

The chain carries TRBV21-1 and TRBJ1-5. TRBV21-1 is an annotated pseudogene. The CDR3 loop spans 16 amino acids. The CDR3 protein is CASSKALGGRNQPQHF. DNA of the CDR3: TGTGCCAGCAGCAAAGCGCTCGGGGGGCGCAATCAGCCCCAGCATTTT.

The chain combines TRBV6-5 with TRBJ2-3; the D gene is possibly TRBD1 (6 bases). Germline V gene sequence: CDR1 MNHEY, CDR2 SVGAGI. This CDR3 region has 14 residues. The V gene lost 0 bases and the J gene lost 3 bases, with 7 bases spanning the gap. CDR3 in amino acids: CASSYSTGTDTQYF. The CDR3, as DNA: TGTGCCAGCAGTTACTCAACAGGGACAGATACGCAGTATTTT.

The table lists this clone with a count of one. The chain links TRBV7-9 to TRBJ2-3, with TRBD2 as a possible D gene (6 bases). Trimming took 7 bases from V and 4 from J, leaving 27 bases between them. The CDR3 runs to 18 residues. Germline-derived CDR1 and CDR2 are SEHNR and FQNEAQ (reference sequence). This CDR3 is CASTPLPGGREMADTQYF. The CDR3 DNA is TGTGCCAGCACCCCTCTTCCCGGGGGAAGGGAGATGGCAGATACGCAGTATTTT. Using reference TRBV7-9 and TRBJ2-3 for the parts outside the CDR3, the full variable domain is DTGVSQNPRHKITKRGQNVTFRCDPISEHNRLYWYRQTLGQGPEFLTYFQNEAQLEKSRLLSDRFSAERPKGSFSTLEIQRTEQGDSAMYLCASTPLPGGREMADTQYFGPGTRLTVL.

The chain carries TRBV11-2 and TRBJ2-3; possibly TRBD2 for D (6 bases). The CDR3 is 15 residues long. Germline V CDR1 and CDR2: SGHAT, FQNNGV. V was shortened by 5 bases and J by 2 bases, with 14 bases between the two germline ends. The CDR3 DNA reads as TGTGCCAGCAGCCCGGGACTTTCCCTCACAGATACGCAGTATTTT. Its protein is CASSPGLSLTDTQYF.

CDR3 DNA sequence: TGTGCCAGCAGCCAAGTGCGATACTACGAGCAGTACTTC. The encoded protein is CASSQVRYYEQYF. V usage is TRBV14 and J usage is TRBJ2-7; D not certain. The germline V and J ends were trimmed by 1 base and 3 bases, with 7 bases remaining between them. Germline CDR1 and CDR2: SGHDN and FVKESK. The CDR3 spans 13 residues.

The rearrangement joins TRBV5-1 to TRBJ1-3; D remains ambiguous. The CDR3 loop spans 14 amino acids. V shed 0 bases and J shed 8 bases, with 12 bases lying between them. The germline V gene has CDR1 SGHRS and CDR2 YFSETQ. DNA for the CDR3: TGCGCCAGCAGCTTGGACGAGGGTCGGCACACCATATATTTT. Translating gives CASSLDEGRHTIYF.

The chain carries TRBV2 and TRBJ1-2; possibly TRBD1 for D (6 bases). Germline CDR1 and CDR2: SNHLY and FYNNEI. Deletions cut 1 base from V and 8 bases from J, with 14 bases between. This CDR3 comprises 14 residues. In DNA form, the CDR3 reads TGTGCCAGCAGTGAAGGGGGAACAGGGCAGGGCTACACCTTC. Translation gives CASSEGGTGQGYTF.

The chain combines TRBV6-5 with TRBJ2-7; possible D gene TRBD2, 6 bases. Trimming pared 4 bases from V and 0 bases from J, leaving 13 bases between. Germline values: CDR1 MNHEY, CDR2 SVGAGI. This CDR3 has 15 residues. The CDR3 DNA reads TGTGCCAGCAGTTCCTCGGGACTGGGCTCCTACGAGCAGTACTTC. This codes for CASSSSGLGSYEQYF.

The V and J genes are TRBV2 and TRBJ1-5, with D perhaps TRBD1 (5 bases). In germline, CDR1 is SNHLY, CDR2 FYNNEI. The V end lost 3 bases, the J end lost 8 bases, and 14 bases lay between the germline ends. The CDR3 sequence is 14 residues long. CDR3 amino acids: CASSDQGSGEPQHF. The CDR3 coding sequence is TGTGCCAGCAGTGACCAGGGCTCCGGAGAGCCCCAGCATTTT.

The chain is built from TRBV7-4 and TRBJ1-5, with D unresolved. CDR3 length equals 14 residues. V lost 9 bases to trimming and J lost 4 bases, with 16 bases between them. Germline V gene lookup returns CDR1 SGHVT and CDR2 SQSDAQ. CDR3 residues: CASHAVVANQPQHF. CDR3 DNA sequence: TGTGCCAGTCACGCAGTAGTAGCAAATCAGCCCCAGCATTTT. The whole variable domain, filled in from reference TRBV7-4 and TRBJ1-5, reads GAGVSQSPRYKVAKRGRDVALRCDSISGHVTLYWYRQTLGQGSEVLTYSQSDAQRDKSGRPSGRFSAERPERSVSTLKIQRTEQGDSAVYLCASHAVVANQPQHFGDGTRLSIL.

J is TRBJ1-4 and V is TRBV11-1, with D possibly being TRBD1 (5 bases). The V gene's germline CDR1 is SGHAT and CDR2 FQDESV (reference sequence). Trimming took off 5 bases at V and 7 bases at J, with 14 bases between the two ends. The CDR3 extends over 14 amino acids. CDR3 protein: CASSRGAGGEKLFF. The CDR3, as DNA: TGTGCCAGCAGCCGGGGCGCCGGGGGTGAAAAACTGTTTTTT.

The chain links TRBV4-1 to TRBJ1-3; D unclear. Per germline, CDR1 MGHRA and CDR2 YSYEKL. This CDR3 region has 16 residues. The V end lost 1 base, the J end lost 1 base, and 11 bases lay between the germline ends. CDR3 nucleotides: TGCGCCAGCAGCCAAGTTGTACGGGGTTCTGGAAACACCATATATTTT. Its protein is CASSQVVRGSGNTIYF.

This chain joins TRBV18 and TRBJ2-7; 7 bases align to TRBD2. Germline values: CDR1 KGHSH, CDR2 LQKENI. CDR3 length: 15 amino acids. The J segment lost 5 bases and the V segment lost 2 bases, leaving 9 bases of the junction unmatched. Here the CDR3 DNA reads TGTGCCAGCTCACCAGGGAGGGTCTTAAGCCACGAGCAGTACTTC. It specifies CASSPGRVLSHEQYF.

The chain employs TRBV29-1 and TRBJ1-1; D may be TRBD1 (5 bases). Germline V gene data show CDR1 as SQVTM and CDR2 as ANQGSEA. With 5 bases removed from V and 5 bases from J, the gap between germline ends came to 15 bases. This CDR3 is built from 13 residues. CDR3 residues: CSVQFRAGTEAFF. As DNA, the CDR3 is TGCAGCGTTCAGTTCAGGGCGGGAACTGAAGCTTTCTTT.

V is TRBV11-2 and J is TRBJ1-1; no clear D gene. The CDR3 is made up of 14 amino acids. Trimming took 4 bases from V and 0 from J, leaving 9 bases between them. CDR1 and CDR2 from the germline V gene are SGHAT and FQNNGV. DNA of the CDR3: TGTGCCAGCAGCTCTGTCTATCTGAACACTGAAGCTTTCTTT. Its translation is CASSSVYLNTEAFF.

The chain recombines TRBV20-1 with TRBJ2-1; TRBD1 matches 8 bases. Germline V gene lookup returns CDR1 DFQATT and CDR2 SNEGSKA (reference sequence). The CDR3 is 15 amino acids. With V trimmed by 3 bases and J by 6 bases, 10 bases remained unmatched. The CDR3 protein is CSASPSQGAPNEQFF. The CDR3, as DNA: TGCAGTGCTAGTCCATCGCAGGGGGCCCCCAATGAGCAGTTCTTC.

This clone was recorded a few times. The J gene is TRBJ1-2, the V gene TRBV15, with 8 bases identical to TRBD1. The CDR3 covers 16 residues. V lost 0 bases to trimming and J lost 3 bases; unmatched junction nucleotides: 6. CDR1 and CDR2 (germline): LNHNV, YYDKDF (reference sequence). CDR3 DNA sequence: TGTGCCACCAGCAGAGACCTACAGGGGGGGTACTATGGCTACACCTTC. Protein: CATSRDLQGGYYGYTF. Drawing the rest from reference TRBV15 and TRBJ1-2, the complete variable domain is DAMVIQNPRYQVTQFGKPVTLSCSQTLNHNVMYWYQQKSSQAPKLLFHYYDKDFNNEADTPDNFQSRRPNTSFCFLDIRSPGLGDTAMYLCATSRDLQGGYYGYTFGSGTRLTVV.

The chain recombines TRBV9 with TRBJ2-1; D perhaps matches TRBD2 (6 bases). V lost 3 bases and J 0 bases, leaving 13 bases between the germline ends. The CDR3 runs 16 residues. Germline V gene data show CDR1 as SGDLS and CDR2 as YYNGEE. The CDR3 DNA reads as TGTGCCAGCAGCGCAGGCGGGACCGTCTCCTACAATGAGCAGTTCTTC. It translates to CASSAGGTVSYNEQFF.

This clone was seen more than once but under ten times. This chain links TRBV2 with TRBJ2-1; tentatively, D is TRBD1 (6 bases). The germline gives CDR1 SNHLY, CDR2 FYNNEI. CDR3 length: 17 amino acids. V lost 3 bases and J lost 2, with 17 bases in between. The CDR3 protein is CASSDDQMDSPYNEQFF. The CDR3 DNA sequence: TGTGCCAGCAGTGATGATCAAATGGACAGCCCCTACAATGAGCAGTTCTTC.